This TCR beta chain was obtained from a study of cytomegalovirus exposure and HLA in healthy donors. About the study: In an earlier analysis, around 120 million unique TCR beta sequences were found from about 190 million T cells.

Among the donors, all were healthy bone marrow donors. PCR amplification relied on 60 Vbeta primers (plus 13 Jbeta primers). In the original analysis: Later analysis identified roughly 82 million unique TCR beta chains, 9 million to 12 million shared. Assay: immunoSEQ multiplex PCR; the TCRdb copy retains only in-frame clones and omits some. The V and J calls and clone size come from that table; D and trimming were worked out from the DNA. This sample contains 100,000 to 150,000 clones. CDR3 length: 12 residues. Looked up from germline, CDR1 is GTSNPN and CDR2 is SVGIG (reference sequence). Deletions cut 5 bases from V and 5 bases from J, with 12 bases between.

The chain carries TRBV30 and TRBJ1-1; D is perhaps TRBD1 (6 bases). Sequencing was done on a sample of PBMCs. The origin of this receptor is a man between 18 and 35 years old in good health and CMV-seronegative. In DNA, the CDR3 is TGTGCCTGGTGGCGGGGGGCAACTGAAGCTTTCTTT. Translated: CAWWRGATEAFF.